This T cell receptor beta chain was recovered during a study of blood T cell repertoires in COVID-19. Study as a whole: Sample material is recorded as cDNA or gDNA derived from T cells, B-cell-depleted T cells, or PBMCs.

Source study methods: Amplification with reference gene primers provided the estimates of nucleated cell counts. Measured with immunoSEQ multiplex PCR; TCRdb has only the in-frame clones, and not every one. V and J calls and clone size are those listed in that table; D and trimming were worked out from the DNA. The data contain around 170,000 clones, approximately 84% of them singletons. Adults between about 18 and 95 years of age took part from about 24 US areas. Recovery among Cohort 3 donors was established by two negative PCRs, clearance, or symptom resolution. Sequences were obtained from PBMCs or T cells enriched from blood (not recorded which). This receptor was taken from a man between 45 and 60 years old who had recovered from COVID-19.

CDR3: CASSLPSLEGGSNQPQHF. As DNA, the CDR3 is TGCGCCAGCAGTCTCCCTTCGTTGGAGGGTGGGAGCAATCAGCCCCAGCATTTT. V usage is TRBV23-1 and J usage is TRBJ1-5; D remains ambiguous. TRBV23-1 is sorted into the ORF group, with uncertain function. The ends were cut back, 4 bases at V and 1 base at J, with 20 bases in the middle. This CDR3 has 18 residues.